The 10 T cell receptor beta chains given below trace back to one sample, sequenced in a study of T cells in Graves' hyperthyroidism and ophthalmopathy. RNA transcripts served as the template for amplifying TCR beta CDR3 regions. Researchers ran a first-round RT-PCR on the TCR CDR3 using the HTBI primer set. TCRdb reanalysed the multiplex PCR reads using MiXCR and keeps one entry per CDR3 protein. The sample lists 500,000 to 600,000 distinct CDR3 sequences; 46% were seen once. Sample: peripheral blood or thyroid tissue (not recorded which). These receptors all come from an adult woman with Graves' disease, either hyperthyroidism or ophthalmopathy (not recorded which).

The chain is built from TRBV20-1 and TRBJ2-7; no firm D call. Germline values: CDR1 DFQATT, CDR2 SNEGSKA (reference sequence). The length of the CDR3 is 12 residues. Trimming took 3 bases from V and 6 from J, leaving 12 bases between them. CDR3 residues: CSASRSIREQYF. The CDR3 nucleotides read TGCAGTGCTAGCCGTTCCATCCGCGAGCAGTACTTC.

The J gene is TRBJ2-7, the V gene TRBV29-1; TRBD2 is a possible D gene (6 bases). This CDR3 is 15 amino acids long. Trimming pared 6 bases from V and 2 bases from J, leaving 20 bases between. Germline CDR1 reads SQVTM; CDR2 reads ANQGSEA. The DNA of the CDR3 is TGCAGCGTAAAATCGAGCGGGTCGGACCCCTACGAGCAGTACTTC. This translates into CSVKSSGSDPYEQYF.

For this clonotype: A read error may be the cause here, since a much bigger clone is one base away. This rearrangement joins TRBV6-5 to TRBJ1-2; the D gene is possibly TRBD1 (5 bases). CDR1 and CDR2 (germline): MNHEY, SVGAGI. This CDR3 is built from 16 residues. CDR3 bases: TGTGCCAGCAGTTACTCGATGAAGGGGATGCTCTATGGCTACGCCTTC. Its translation is CASSYSMKGMLYGYAF.

This sequence joins TRBV2 and TRBJ1-5; perhaps TRBD1 as D (5 bases). Germline CDR1 is SNHLY and CDR2 is FYNNEI. The CDR3 is 19 residues long. With 2 bases removed from V and 9 bases from J, the gap between germline ends came to 29 bases. The CDR3: CASSERDAQTNTGELPQHF. As DNA, the CDR3 is TGTGCCAGCAGTGAACGGGACGCGCAGACGAACACCGGGGAGCTGCCCCAGCATTTT.

This chain connects TRBV10-3 to TRBJ1-2, with D possibly matching TRBD1 (5 bases). The germline gives CDR1 ENHRY, CDR2 SYGVKD. This CDR3 is 13 amino acids long. Trimming left V 8 bases short and J 7 bases short, with 17 bases between. CDR3 nucleotide sequence: TGTGCCATCGGGGGGGATACAGATCCTGGCTACACCTTC. Translated, it gives CAIGGDTDPGYTF.

This clonotype was found many times. This rearrangement joins TRBV20-1 to TRBJ1-1; D is unresolved. The CDR3 is 13 residues long. V was trimmed by 4 bases and J by 0 bases, leaving 9 bases between them. CDR1 and CDR2 from the germline V gene are DFQATT and SNEGSKA (reference sequence). CDR3 sequence reads: CSATDPLNTEAFF. The CDR3 bases are TGCAGTGCTACCGACCCCTTGAACACTGAAGCTTTCTTT.

This clonotype was observed many times. CDR3 residues: CASTTGTGNSPLHF. CDR3 DNA: TGTGCCAGCACCACCGGGACAGGGAATTCACCCCTCCACTTT. The chain has TRBV3-1 and TRBJ1-6, with 9 positions matching TRBD1. V lost 7 bases, J lost 7 bases, and 5 bases stayed unmatched. In germline, CDR1 is LGHDT, CDR2 YNNKEL (reference sequence). CDR3 length equals 14 residues.

This clonotype showed up many times. The V and J genes are TRBV9 and TRBJ2-7; possibly TRBD2 for D (6 bases). Germline assignment: CDR1 SGDLS and CDR2 YYNGEE. This CDR3 is 15 amino acids long. Between the trimmed V and J ends, which lost 3 bases and 0 bases, there was a span of 13 bases. The chain's CDR3 is CASSESGTSSYEQYF. CDR3 nucleotide sequence: TGTGCCAGCAGCGAGTCCGGGACTTCCTCCTACGAGCAGTACTTC.

This sequence joins TRBV7-9 and TRBJ2-5, with 8 bases matching TRBD2. Per germline, CDR1 SEHNR and CDR2 FQNEAQ (reference sequence). The CDR3 runs 14 residues. J was trimmed by 5 bases and V by 5 bases; bases with no gene match: 7. The CDR3 bases are TGTGCCAGCAGCCCTACGGGAGGGGTGGAGACCCAGTACTTC. Translating gives CASSPTGGVETQYF. The whole variable domain, remainder taken from reference TRBV7-9 and TRBJ2-5, is DTGVSQNPRHKITKRGQNVTFRCDPISEHNRLYWYRQTLGQGPEFLTYFQNEAQLEKSRLLSDRFSAERPKGSFSTLEIQRTEQGDSAMYLCASSPTGGVETQYFGPGTRLLVL.

This clonotype was detected only once. The genes are TRBV9 and TRBJ1-6; D remains unclear. The CDR3 consists of 15 residues. V was clipped by 3 bases and J by 7 bases, with 14 bases between them. CDR1 and CDR2 (germline): SGDLS, YYNGEE. CDR3 residues: CASSGGEEWNSPLHF. For the CDR3, the DNA is TGTGCCAGCAGCGGGGGTGAAGAGTGGAATTCACCCCTCCACTTT.